The 20 T cell receptor beta chains given below trace back to one sample, sequenced in a study of OX40 agonist ivuxolimab in advanced cancers. Here immunoSEQ multiplex PCR was the method, and the copy in TCRdb shows in-frame clones only, minus some. There are tens of thousands of clones in the sample; about 85% occur only once, and roughly 9.6% lies in the top ten. The input for sequencing was CD4+ or CD8+ T cells sorted from blood, taken in a trial of the OX40 agonist ivuxolimab. The receptor source for this set is an adult with an advanced solid tumor such as melanoma, head and neck, liver or kidney cancer.

V gene TRBV9 combines with J gene TRBJ1-1; 7 nucleotides line up with TRBD1. The J segment lost 3 bases and the V segment lost 4 bases, leaving 18 bases of the junction unmatched. CDR1 and CDR2 (germline): SGDLS, YYNGEE. CDR3 size: 18 residues. The CDR3 DNA reads as TGTGCCAGCAGCTTAGGAGGGCCTCGGGACAGATTCTACACTGAAGCTTTCTTT. Translated: CASSLGGPRDRFYTEAFF.

The chain joins TRBV15 to TRBJ2-2; D may be TRBD2 (6 bases). V shed 3 bases and J shed 5 bases, with 13 bases lying between them. Per the germline V gene, CDR1 is LNHNV and CDR2 is YYDKDF (reference sequence). The CDR3 is 15 amino acids. As DNA, the CDR3 is TGTGCCACCAGCAGCTTAGCCGCGGGGACCGGGGAGCTGTTTTTT. This translates into CATSSLAAGTGELFF.

By sample fraction, this clone is medium-sized. The rearrangement joins TRBV10-3 to TRBJ2-6, with a weak D call TRBD2 (6 bases). Germline CDR1 ENHRY, CDR2 SYGVKD. The V end was cut by 10 bases, the J end by 2 bases, with 15 bases between. This CDR3 has 15 amino acids. This CDR3 is CATRTGETGANVLTF. The CDR3, as DNA: TGTGCCACCAGGACGGGGGAAACTGGGGCCAACGTCCTGACTTTC.

This clone was seen a handful of times. The gene calls are TRBV19 and TRBJ1-2; D is possibly TRBD1 (6 bases). The CDR3 consists of 13 residues. V was clipped by 6 bases and J by 7 bases, with 15 bases between them. Per germline, CDR1 LNHDA and CDR2 SQIVND (reference sequence). CDR3 sequence reads: CASRPPRGSGYTF. The CDR3 region has the DNA TGTGCCAGTAGACCACCTAGGGGGTCTGGCTACACCTTC. Complete variable domain (other parts from reference TRBV19 and TRBJ1-2): DGGITQSPKYLFRKEGQNVTLSCEQNLNHDAMYWYRQDPGQGLRLIYYSQIVNDFQKGDIAEGYSVSREKKESFPLTVTSAQKNPTAFYLCASRPPRGSGYTFGSGTRLTVV.

The chain combines TRBV6-1 with TRBJ2-5; TRBD1 matches at 11 bases. The CDR3 has 14 amino acids. The junction had 8 bases not matched to a gene; V was cut back by 7 bases and J by 7 bases. The germline V gene encodes CDR1 MNHNS and CDR2 SASEGT. The CDR3 protein is CASTLDRGRRTQYF. Written as DNA, the CDR3 is TGTGCCAGCACCTTGGACAGGGGGCGAAGGACCCAGTACTTC.

The chain combines TRBV14 with TRBJ2-3; a weak D match, TRBD1 (5 bases). The V end was cut by 1 base, the J end by 6 bases, with 14 bases between. CDR1 is SGHDN, CDR2 FVKESK, per germline. CDR3 size: 15 residues. DNA for the CDR3: TGTGCCAGCAGCCAAGTTCAGGGTTTGATGGATACGCAGTATTTT. Its translation: CASSQVQGLMDTQYF.

The CDR3 region is CASSKEIQETQYF. CDR3 DNA: TGTGCCAGTAGTAAGGAGATCCAAGAGACCCAGTACTTC. The chain couples TRBV19 to TRBJ2-5; unclear D gene. Trimming removed 4 bases from V and 1 base from J, with 7 bases in between. The CDR3 is 13 residues long. Germline loops: CDR1 LNHDA, CDR2 SQIVND (reference sequence).

This clone came up a few times. This chain joins TRBV6-1 and TRBJ2-1; a possible D gene is TRBD2 (6 bases). There are 15 residues in the CDR3. V was cut by 6 bases and J by 11 bases, with 23 bases left in between. CDR1 and CDR2 from the germline V gene are MNHNS and SASEGT. For the CDR3, the DNA is TGTGCCAGCAGCGACGCCGGGACTTACTCCTATAAGCAGTTCTTC. It yields the protein CASSDAGTYSYKQFF.

The chain uses TRBV27 and TRBJ2-1; 10 nucleotides match TRBD1. J lost 5 bases, V lost 6 bases, and 7 bases had no gene match. Germline V lookup: CDR1 MNHEY, CDR2 SMNVEV (reference sequence). This CDR3 region has 15 residues. The CDR3 loop is CASSTGTGEDNEQFF. The CDR3 DNA reads TGTGCCAGCAGCACCGGGACAGGGGAGGACAATGAGCAGTTCTTC.

The CDR3 coding sequence is TGTGCCAGCTCACCAAATCTTGGGACTAGCGGAGCGAACACCGGGGAGCTGTTTTTT. Its protein is CASSPNLGTSGANTGELFF. The V gene is TRBV18, the J gene TRBJ2-2; 11 bases agree with TRBD2. The CDR3 length is 19 residues. Trimming cost V 2 bases and J 0 bases; bases outside gene matches: 8. Germline V lookup: CDR1 KGHSH, CDR2 LQKENI.

The V and J genes are TRBV2 and TRBJ2-3, with 11 positions matching TRBD2. Germline CDR1 and CDR2: SNHLY and FYNNEI. V shed 6 bases and J 5 bases; nucleotides not matched to a gene: 7. CDR3 length equals 15 residues. CDR3 bases: TGTGCCAGCAGAGCCCTAGCGGGAGGAGGAGATACGCAGTATTTT. It codes for CASRALAGGGDTQYF.

The chain links TRBV5-1 to TRBJ2-7, with D possibly being TRBD1 (5 bases). The germline V and J ends were trimmed by 2 bases and 3 bases, with 9 bases remaining between them. This CDR3 contains 13 residues. CDR1 and CDR2 (germline): SGHRS, YFSETQ. CDR3 loop: CASSLQEYYEQYF. The DNA for the CDR3 is TGCGCCAGCAGCTTACAGGAATACTACGAGCAGTACTTC.

This chain links TRBV5-1 with TRBJ1-2; 7 bases agree with TRBD1. Germline V gene sequence: CDR1 SGHRS, CDR2 YFSETQ. This CDR3 spans 14 amino acids. After removal of 4 bases from V and 2 bases from J, the junction contained 5 bases not matched to a gene. The CDR3 nucleotides read TGCGCCAGCAGCCCAGGACAGGTCAACTATGGCTACACCTTC. Protein: CASSPGQVNYGYTF.

The rearrangement links TRBV5-1 to TRBJ1-5, with D possibly TRBD1 on 6 matching bases. Germline V gene sequence: CDR1 SGHRS, CDR2 YFSETQ. This CDR3 is built from 15 residues. The V and J ends lost 0 bases and 7 bases respectively, with 14 bases between them. For the CDR3, the DNA is TGCGCCAGCAGCTTGGAGGGGGGCTCAGAGCAGCCCCAGCATTTT. Residues: CASSLEGGSEQPQHF.

The gene calls are TRBV18 and TRBJ2-7; 12 bases match TRBD1. Germline trimming cut 4 bases from V and 5 bases from J; bases unmatched to any gene: 6. Per germline, CDR1 KGHSH and CDR2 LQKENI. This CDR3 is built from 15 residues. Written as DNA, the CDR3 is TGTGCCAGCTCACAATACGGGACAGGGGGCGACGAGCAGTACTTC. Translated, it gives CASSQYGTGGDEQYF.

The chain recombines TRBV5-1 with TRBJ2-5; a possible D gene is TRBD1 (5 bases). Germline loops: CDR1 SGHRS, CDR2 YFSETQ. V gave up 4 bases and J gave up 2 bases, with 15 bases separating them. The CDR3 has 15 residues. CDR3 sequence (DNA): TGCGCCAGCAGCCTCCAGGGTATGGGGCAAGAGACCCAGTACTTC. It yields the protein CASSLQGMGQETQYF.

The chain uses TRBV6-5 and TRBJ2-7, with TRBD1 matching 7 bases. The CDR3 runs to 15 residues. From germline, CDR1 is MNHEY and CDR2 SVGAGI. Trimming took 5 bases from V and 3 from J; bases not matched to a gene: 10. CDR3 DNA: TGTGCCAGCAGTAAAGACAGGGTAGACCTCTACGAGCAGTACTTC. As protein: CASSKDRVDLYEQYF.

This chain links TRBV5-1 with TRBJ2-2; TRBD1 agrees at 11 bases. In germline, CDR1 is SGHRS, CDR2 YFSETQ. J gave up 5 bases and V 4 bases, and 7 bases lay outside the gene matches. This CDR3 is built from 16 residues. For the CDR3, the DNA is TGCGCCAGCAGCCCCCCCGGGACAGGGGGGACCGGGGAGCTGTTTTTT. Protein: CASSPPGTGGTGELFF.

The chain couples TRBV2 to TRBJ2-3; 9 nucleotides align to TRBD1. V gave up 5 bases and J gave up 4 bases; unmatched junction bases: 7. This CDR3 is 15 amino acids long. CDR1 SNHLY and CDR2 FYNNEI come from the germline V gene. The CDR3 nucleotides are TGTGCCAGCAGTTATGGGGGACAGGGTCCAGATACGCAGTATTTT. Translating gives CASSYGGQGPDTQYF.

V gene TRBV19 combines with J gene TRBJ2-2; D is unresolved. Trimming took 5 bases from V and 2 from J, leaving 9 bases between them. CDR3 length: 14 residues. Germline V gene data show CDR1 as LNHDA and CDR2 as SQIVND (reference sequence). The CDR3 here is CASSPGHNTGELFF. In DNA, the CDR3 is TGTGCCAGTAGTCCCGGGCATAACACCGGGGAGCTGTTTTTT.